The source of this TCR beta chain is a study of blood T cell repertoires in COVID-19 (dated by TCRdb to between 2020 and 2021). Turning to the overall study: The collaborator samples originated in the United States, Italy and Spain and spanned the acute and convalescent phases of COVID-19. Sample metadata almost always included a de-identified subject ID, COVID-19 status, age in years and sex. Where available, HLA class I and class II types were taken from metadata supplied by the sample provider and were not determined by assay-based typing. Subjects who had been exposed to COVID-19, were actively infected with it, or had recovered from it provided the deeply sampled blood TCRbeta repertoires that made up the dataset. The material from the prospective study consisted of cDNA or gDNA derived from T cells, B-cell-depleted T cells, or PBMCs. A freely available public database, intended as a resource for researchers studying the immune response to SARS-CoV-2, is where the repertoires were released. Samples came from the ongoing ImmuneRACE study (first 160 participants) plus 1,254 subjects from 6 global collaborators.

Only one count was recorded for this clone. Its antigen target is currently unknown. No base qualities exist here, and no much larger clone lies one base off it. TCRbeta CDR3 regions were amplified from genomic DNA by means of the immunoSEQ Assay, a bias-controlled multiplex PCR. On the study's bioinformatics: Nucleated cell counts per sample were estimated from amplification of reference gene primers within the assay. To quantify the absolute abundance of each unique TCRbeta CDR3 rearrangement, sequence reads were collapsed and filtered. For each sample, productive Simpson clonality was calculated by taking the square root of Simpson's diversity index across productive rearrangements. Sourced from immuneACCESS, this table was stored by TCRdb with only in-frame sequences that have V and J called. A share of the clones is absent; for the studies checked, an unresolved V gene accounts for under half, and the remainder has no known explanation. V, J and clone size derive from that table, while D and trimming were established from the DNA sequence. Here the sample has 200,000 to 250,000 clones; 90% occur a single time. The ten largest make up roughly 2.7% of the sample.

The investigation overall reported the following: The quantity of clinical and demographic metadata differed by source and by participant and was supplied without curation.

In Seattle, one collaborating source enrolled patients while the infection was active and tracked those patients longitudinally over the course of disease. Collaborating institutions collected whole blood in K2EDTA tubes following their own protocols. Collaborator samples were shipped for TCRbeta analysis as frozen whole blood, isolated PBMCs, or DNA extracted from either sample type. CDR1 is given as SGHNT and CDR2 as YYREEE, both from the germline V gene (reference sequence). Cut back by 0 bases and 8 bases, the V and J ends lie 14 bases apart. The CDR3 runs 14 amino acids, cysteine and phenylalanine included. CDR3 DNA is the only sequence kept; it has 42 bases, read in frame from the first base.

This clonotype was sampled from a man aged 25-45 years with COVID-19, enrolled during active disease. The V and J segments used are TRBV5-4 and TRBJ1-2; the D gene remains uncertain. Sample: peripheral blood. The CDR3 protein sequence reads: CASSLGPRLSGYTF. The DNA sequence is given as TGTGCCAGCAGCTTGGGGCCCAGGCTCAGCGGCTACACCTTC.